The 7 T cell receptor beta chains below were found in one sample sequenced in a study of CD8 T cells in ankylosing spondylitis. TCRdb re-derived calls from the 5' RACE reads in MiXCR, one entry per CDR3 protein. The data hold about 100,000 distinct CDR3 sequences, with about 9.1% observed a single time. The sequencing input was blood, either unsorted or a sorted T cell fraction (not recorded which). The receptors originated from a male donor with ankylosing spondylitis or in good health (not recorded which).

This clonotype was seen ten or more times. The chain combines TRBV29-1 with TRBJ1-2, with TRBD1 identical over 7 bases. Germline CDR1 and CDR2: SQVTM and ANQGSEA. V dropped 2 bases and J dropped 7; count of bases not matched to a gene: 4. This CDR3 spans 12 amino acids. CDR3 in amino acids: CSVEYQGGGYTF. CDR3 in DNA: TGCAGCGTTGAATACCAGGGGGGTGGCTACACCTTC.

The sample holds many counts of this clonotype. This CDR3 reads CASSLEDRAPGNTIYF. CDR3 sequence (DNA): TGTGCCAGCAGTTTGGAGGACAGGGCGCCTGGAAACACCATATATTTT. The genes are TRBV12-3 or TRBV12-4 and TRBJ1-3; 8 bases line up with TRBD1. The CDR3 loop spans 16 amino acids. Trimming removed 3 bases from V and 2 bases from J; junction bases left unmatched: 6.

The rearrangement uses TRBV29-1 and TRBJ1-1, with D possibly TRBD1 on 6 matching bases. CDR3 size: 12 residues. Germline V gene data show CDR1 as SQVTM and CDR2 as ANQGSEA. V gave up 1 base and J gave up 4 bases, with 7 bases separating them. For the CDR3, the DNA is TGCAGCGTTGAAGGGGGGCCCACTGAAGCTTTCTTT. It translates to CSVEGGPTEAFF.

With respect to this clonotype: This could be a read error, since a much larger clone is one nucleotide away. The chain links TRBV20-1 to TRBJ2-3, with 7 bases aligning to TRBD2. The length of the CDR3 is 14 residues. The V segment lost 3 bases and the J segment 6 bases; nucleotides outside the gene matches: 9. Germline CDR1 and CDR2: DFQATT and SNEGSKA (reference sequence). DNA for the CDR3: TGCAGTGCTAGTAGCGGGCGGGGTGGCGATACGCAGTATTTT. It yields the protein CSASSGRGGDTQYF.

The sample holds many counts of this clonotype. A read error may produce the germline difference seen at one junction end. The chain links TRBV11-2 to TRBJ2-3, with D possibly matching TRBD1 (5 bases). Germline V lookup: CDR1 SGHAT, CDR2 FQNNGV. The CDR3 covers 14 residues. CDR3 region: CASSLGQSTDTQYF. CDR3 nucleotides: TGCGCCAGCAGCTTGGGGCAGAGCACAGATACGCAGTATTTT.

This clonotype was seen ten or more times. The gene calls are TRBV27 and TRBJ2-7; 8 bases align to TRBD1. With V trimmed by 2 bases and J by 4 bases, 1 base remained unmatched. The CDR3 is 13 amino acids. Germline V gene lookup returns CDR1 MNHEY and CDR2 SMNVEV (reference sequence). The CDR3 sequence is CASSLRTGYEQYF. For the CDR3, the DNA is TGTGCCAGCAGTTTACGGACAGGGTACGAGCAGTACTTC.

This clonotype was observed at least ten times. This rearrangement joins TRBV5-1 to TRBJ2-7, with TRBD2 matching over 8 bases. The trim removed 0 bases at V and 3 bases at J, leaving 5 bases unmatched. Germline CDR1 SGHRS, CDR2 YFSETQ. The CDR3 has 15 amino acids. CDR3: CASSLAGTRDYEQYF. The CDR3 bases are TGCGCCAGCAGCTTGGCCGGGACTAGAGACTACGAGCAGTACTTC. The variable domain in full, with the rest retrieved from reference TRBV5-1 and TRBJ2-7, is KAGVTQTPRYLIKTRGQQVTLSCSPISGHRSVSWYQQTPGQGLQFLFEYFSETQRNKGNFPGRFSGRQFSNSRSEMNVSTLELGDSALYLCASSLAGTRDYEQYFGPGTRLTVT.